These 31 T cell receptor beta chains came from one sample sequenced in a study of cytomegalovirus exposure and HLA in healthy donors. PCR involved 60 Vbeta and 13 Jbeta primers. Profiling relied on immunoSEQ multiplex PCR, and the TCRdb table lists in-frame clones only, not all of them. The sample records 100,000 to 150,000 clones, 80% being singletons. The sample comprised PBMCs. These receptors originate from a woman in her thirties or forties in good health and CMV-seronegative.

The chain links TRBV4-1 to TRBJ2-1; TRBD2 matches 9 bases. V lost 3 bases, J lost 8 bases, and 11 bases stayed unmatched. This CDR3 has 16 residues. Germline CDR1 MGHRA, CDR2 YSYEKL. CDR3 amino acids: CASSQTRGGSIDEQFF. The CDR3 region has the DNA TGCGCCAGCAGCCAGACGCGGGGGGGCAGCATCGATGAGCAGTTCTTC.

V gene TRBV5-6 combines with J gene TRBJ1-2; perhaps TRBD1 as D (6 bases). Germline CDR1 reads SGHDT; CDR2 reads YYEEEE. Trimming cost V 4 bases and J 1 base, with 11 bases left between them. There are 14 residues in the CDR3. The CDR3 bases are TGTGCCAGCAGCGCGGGGGGCAGTAACTATGGCTACACCTTC. This encodes CASSAGGSNYGYTF.

The chain links TRBV15 to TRBJ1-4, with a weak D call TRBD1 (5 bases). V was cut by 3 bases and J by 8 bases, with 19 bases left in between. Germline V gene lookup returns CDR1 LNHNV and CDR2 YYDKDF (reference sequence). The CDR3 spans 16 residues. The CDR3: CATSSVMGGVREKLFF. CDR3 DNA: TGTGCCACCAGCAGCGTCATGGGAGGGGTTCGAGAAAAACTGTTTTTT.

V and J are TRBV18 and TRBJ1-2, with a weak D call TRBD1 (6 bases). The V gene's germline CDR1 is KGHSH and CDR2 LQKENI. V lost 2 bases and J 6 bases, leaving 10 bases between the germline ends. This CDR3 is 13 amino acids long. DNA for the CDR3: TGTGCCAGCTCACCAGGTACAGGGAATGGCTACACCTTC. It translates to CASSPGTGNGYTF. Looking up the rest from reference TRBV18 and TRBJ1-2 gives the full variable domain: NAGVMQNPRHLVRRRGQEARLRCSPMKGHSHVYWYRQLPEEGLKFMVYLQKENIIDESGMPKERFSAEFPKEGPSILRIQQVVRGDSAAYFCASSPGTGNGYTFGSGTRLTVV.

J is TRBJ1-2 and V is TRBV14; 7 nucleotides agree with TRBD1. The CDR3 sequence is 13 residues long. Germline CDR1 reads SGHDN; CDR2 reads FVKESK. The J segment lost 7 bases and the V segment lost 6 bases, leaving 8 bases of the junction unmatched. The CDR3: CASSHRGPVGYTF. As DNA, the CDR3 is TGTGCCAGCAGTCACAGGGGCCCGGTTGGCTACACCTTC.

The rearrangement links TRBV19 to TRBJ1-2; maybe TRBD1 (5 bases). V lost 5 bases, J lost 7 bases, and 11 bases lay in between. The length of the CDR3 is 12 residues. Germline assignment: CDR1 LNHDA and CDR2 SQIVND (reference sequence). The CDR3 coding sequence is TGTGCCAGTAGTCGGGGGGAGGCTGGCTACACCTTC. This translates into CASSRGEAGYTF.

The rearrangement uses TRBV11-2 and TRBJ1-1; no reliable D call. This CDR3 is built from 15 residues. In germline, CDR1 is SGHAT, CDR2 FQNNGV. Between the trimmed V and J ends, which lost 1 base and 2 bases, there was a span of 11 bases. The DNA of the CDR3 is TGTGCCAGCAGCTTAGCTCTTGTGTCTAACACTGAAGCTTTCTTT. Translating gives CASSLALVSNTEAFF. Variable domain in full (rest from reference TRBV11-2 and TRBJ1-1): EAGVAQSPRYKIIEKRQSVAFWCNPISGHATLYWYQQILGQGPKLLIQFQNNGVVDDSQLPKDRFSAERLKGVDSTLKIQPAKLEDSAVYLCASSLALVSNTEAFFGQGTRLTVV.

The table lists this clone with a count of one. V and J are TRBV25-1 and TRBJ2-3, with a tentative D call TRBD2 (5 bases). V lost 1 base to trimming and J lost 2 bases, with 10 bases between them. This CDR3 is built from 15 residues. Germline loops: CDR1 MGHDK, CDR2 SYGVNS. The CDR3 DNA reads as TGTGCCAGCAGTGAATTTGCGGGTACCACAGATACGCAGTATTTT. As protein: CASSEFAGTTDTQYF. The full variable domain, its missing parts supplied by reference TRBV25-1 and TRBJ2-3, is EADIYQTPRYLVIGTGKKITLECSQTMGHDKMYWYQQDPGMELHLIHYSYGVNSTEKGDLSSESTVSRIRTEHFPLTLESARPSHTSQYLCASSEFAGTTDTQYFGPGTRLTVL.

V gene TRBV5-6 combines with J gene TRBJ2-1; D may be TRBD2 (6 bases). The V and J ends lost 5 bases and 9 bases respectively, with 27 bases between them. The CDR3 consists of 17 residues. Per the germline V gene, CDR1 is SGHDT and CDR2 is YYEEEE. The CDR3 DNA reads TGTGCCAGCAGTTTCGGGAGTATGGGGCTACGTACTAGTGAGCAGTTCTTC. This codes for CASSFGSMGLRTSEQFF.

This clone has only one observation. This chain uses TRBV7-8 with TRBJ1-4; the D is unclear. Germline V gene sequence: CDR1 SGHVS, CDR2 FQNEAQ. With 5 bases removed from V and 3 bases from J, the gap between germline ends came to 4 bases. The CDR3 runs 12 residues. Here the CDR3 DNA reads TGTGCCAGCAGCCGTTCTAATGAAAAACTGTTTTTT. Translated: CASSRSNEKLFF.

The V and J genes are TRBV7-3 and TRBJ2-2; tentatively, D is TRBD2 (6 bases). CDR1 is SGHTA and CDR2 is FQGTGA in the germline V gene. Trimming left V 2 bases short and J 0 bases short, with 10 bases between. The CDR3 has 16 residues. The DNA of the CDR3 is TGTGCCAGCAGCTTATTGGCTAGCGCGAACACCGGGGAGCTGTTTTTT. It is translated as CASSLLASANTGELFF.

The V gene is TRBV19, the J gene TRBJ2-3, with D possibly being TRBD2 (6 bases). V shed 3 bases and J shed 4 bases, with 11 bases lying between them. CDR3 length equals 14 residues. CDR1 and CDR2 from the germline V gene are LNHDA and SQIVND (reference sequence). Written as DNA, the CDR3 is TGTGCCAGTAGTATCACTAGCAGTTCAGATACGCAGTATTTT. Translated, it gives CASSITSSSDTQYF.

J is TRBJ2-2 and V is TRBV9; TRBD2 matches at 7 bases. V trimming: 1 base; J trimming: 4 bases; junction bases outside the gene matches: 7. This CDR3 spans 16 amino acids. The germline gives CDR1 SGDLS, CDR2 YYNGEE. In nucleotides, the CDR3 is TGTGCCAGCAGCGTATTCGGGAGGCAGGGCACCGGGGAGCTGTTTTTT. Its translation is CASSVFGRQGTGELFF. Complete variable domain (other parts from reference TRBV9 and TRBJ2-2): DSGVTQTPKHLITATGQRVTLRCSPRSGDLSVYWYQQSLDQGLQFLIQYYNGEERAKGNILERFSAQQFPDLHSELNLSSLELGDSALYFCASSVFGRQGTGELFFGEGSRLTVL.

The chain carries TRBV4-1 and TRBJ1-1; 10 nucleotides match TRBD1. There are 15 residues in the CDR3. In germline, CDR1 is MGHRA, CDR2 YSYEKL. J gave up 3 bases and V 4 bases, and 5 bases lay outside the gene matches. The CDR3 here is CASSLFGTGDTEAFF. CDR3 bases: TGCGCCAGCAGCCTCTTTGGGACAGGGGACACTGAAGCTTTCTTT.

The sample holds a few counts of this clone. This rearrangement joins TRBV4-3 to TRBJ1-5; 7 bases fit TRBD1. Germline V gene sequence: CDR1 LGHNA, CDR2 YSLEER. The ends lost 4 bases at V and 5 bases at J; junction bases unmatched: 5. CDR3 length equals 14 residues. This CDR3 is CASSLSTGHQPQHF. CDR3 DNA sequence: TGCGCCAGCAGCCTCTCGACAGGGCATCAGCCCCAGCATTTT.

The J gene is TRBJ1-4, the V gene TRBV7-6; tentatively, D is TRBD1 (5 bases). Germline CDR1 is SGHVS and CDR2 is FNYEAQ. The CDR3 is 15 residues long. Trimming cost V 5 bases and J 7 bases, with 17 bases left between them. The CDR3, as DNA: TGTGCCAGCAGCAGCCCGGGGGGTTTGGGTGAAAAACTGTTTTTT. Residues: CASSSPGGLGEKLFF.

The chain is built from TRBV5-4 and TRBJ2-5, with 9 bases fitting TRBD2. The CDR3 totals 17 residues. With V trimmed by 0 bases and J by 7 bases, 13 bases remained unmatched. Germline loops: CDR1 SGHNT, CDR2 YYREEE (reference sequence). CDR3 coding DNA: TGTGCCAGCAGCTTGGATTTTCAGCGGGAGGAGGATGGGACCCAGTACTTC. Its translation is CASSLDFQREEDGTQYF.

This sequence joins TRBV5-1 and TRBJ2-1, with 7 bases identical to TRBD2. The germline V gene has CDR1 SGHRS and CDR2 YFSETQ. This CDR3 region has 18 residues. V lost 1 base and J lost 2; bases outside the gene matches: 12. The CDR3 sequence is CASSLRTRAGSTYNEQFF. The CDR3 nucleotides are TGCGCCAGCAGCTTGAGGACCCGAGCGGGATCAACCTACAATGAGCAGTTCTTC.

The CDR3 DNA reads TGCAGCGTTGAAGATCTGTATACCAGGCTGGATGAGCAGTTCTTC. Residues: CSVEDLYTRLDEQFF. This chain joins TRBV29-1 and TRBJ2-1; D is uncertain. CDR1 is SQVTM and CDR2 is ANQGSEA in the germline V gene. Between the trimmed V and J ends, which lost 0 bases and 8 bases, there was a span of 17 bases. This CDR3 comprises 15 residues.

J is TRBJ2-1 and V is TRBV6-6, with 10 bases aligning to TRBD2. Trimming cost V 2 bases and J 5 bases; bases outside gene matches: 3. The CDR3 is 15 residues long. The germline V gene encodes CDR1 MNHNY and CDR2 SVGAGI (reference sequence). The CDR3 nucleotides are TGTGCCAGCAGTTACCCTAGCGGGAGTAACAATGAGCAGTTCTTC. Its protein is CASSYPSGSNNEQFF.

The chain uses TRBV29-1 and TRBJ2-5, with 7 bases identical to TRBD1. Germline CDR1 reads SQVTM; CDR2 reads ANQGSEA. Trimming cost V 7 bases and J 2 bases; bases outside gene matches: 16. The CDR3 consists of 16 residues. The CDR3 protein is CSADSPHDREQETQYF. The CDR3 nucleotides read TGCAGCGCCGACTCCCCCCATGACAGGGAGCAAGAGACCCAGTACTTC.

This chain joins TRBV27 and TRBJ2-2; 14 nucleotides align to TRBD2. The CDR3 runs 18 residues. V trimming: 4 bases; J trimming: 5 bases; junction bases outside the gene matches: 9. The V gene's germline CDR1 is MNHEY and CDR2 SMNVEV (reference sequence). The CDR3 spells CASSSPGLAGVGTGELFF. The DNA of the CDR3 is TGTGCCAGCAGTTCTCCGGGACTAGCGGGAGTTGGTACCGGGGAGCTGTTTTTT.

This chain connects TRBV9 to TRBJ2-1; TRBD2 matches 9 bases. CDR1 is SGDLS, CDR2 YYNGEE, per germline. The CDR3 contains 17 residues. J was trimmed by 4 bases and V by 0 bases; bases with no gene match: 8. CDR3 coding DNA: TGTGCCAGCAGCGTAGGAAGTTTAAGCGGGGGGTACAATGAGCAGTTCTTC. Amino acid sequence: CASSVGSLSGGYNEQFF.

This rearrangement joins TRBV28 to TRBJ2-7; 13 positions agree with TRBD2. In germline, CDR1 is MDHEN, CDR2 SYDVKM. After removal of 4 bases from V and 2 bases from J, the junction contained 11 bases not matched to a gene. This CDR3 has 18 amino acids. The CDR3 reads CASSSRTSGSYGTYEQYF. The CDR3 nucleotides are TGTGCCAGCAGTTCCCGGACTAGCGGGAGCTATGGGACCTACGAGCAGTACTTC.

The V call is TRBV15, the J call TRBJ1-5, with 7 bases aligning to TRBD1. The germline CDR1 and CDR2 sequences are LNHNV and YYDKDF (reference sequence). The trim removed 5 bases at V and 6 bases at J, leaving 4 bases unmatched. The CDR3 totals 13 residues. The CDR3 DNA follows: TGTGCCACCAGCCGGGACAGAACTCAGCCCCAGCATTTT. It yields the protein CATSRDRTQPQHF.

This chain links TRBV7-8 with TRBJ1-1, with D possibly TRBD1 on 6 matching bases. Germline-derived CDR1 and CDR2 are SGHVS and FQNEAQ. The CDR3 covers 15 residues. V was clipped by 0 bases and J by 1 base, with 9 bases between them. The CDR3 DNA reads TGTGCCAGCAGCTTAGCCCCGACAGGGAACACTGAAGCTTTCTTT. This translates into CASSLAPTGNTEAFF.

This CDR3 is CASSLALDRVIYGYTF. The CDR3 coding sequence is TGTGCCAGCAGCTTAGCGCTGGACAGGGTCATCTATGGCTACACCTTC. This sequence joins TRBV7-2 and TRBJ1-2; 8 bases fit TRBD1. The CDR3 runs 16 residues. Germline trimming cut 0 bases from V and 4 bases from J; bases unmatched to any gene: 7. Per germline, CDR1 SGHTA and CDR2 FQGNSA.

V is TRBV10-3 and J is TRBJ1-1; 10 nucleotides match TRBD1. Germline assignment: CDR1 ENHRY and CDR2 SYGVKD. V lost 6 bases and J lost 4; bases outside the gene matches: 8. The CDR3 has 15 residues. CDR3 sequence reads: CAIRDRGTDGTEAFF. The CDR3 coding sequence is TGTGCCATCAGGGACAGGGGGACAGACGGCACTGAAGCTTTCTTT.

This CDR3 is CASSVGSGGGPDEQFF. The CDR3 nucleotides read TGCGCCAGCAGCGTAGGGAGCGGGGGGGGCCCAGATGAGCAGTTCTTC. The rearrangement links TRBV5-1 to TRBJ2-1; 10 bases fit TRBD2. The V gene end was trimmed by 4 bases and the J gene end by 8 bases; junction bases not matched to a gene: 12. The CDR3 is 16 residues long. Looked up from germline, CDR1 is SGHRS and CDR2 is YFSETQ.

This clone was seen only a few times. The genes are TRBV29-1 and TRBJ2-2, with 8 bases fitting TRBD1. CDR1 is SQVTM and CDR2 is ANQGSEA in the germline V gene. The CDR3 totals 15 residues. J gave up 3 bases and V 6 bases, and 9 bases lay outside the gene matches. The CDR3 sequence: CSVKNPGQDTGELFF. CDR3 bases: TGCAGCGTCAAGAATCCGGGACAGGACACCGGGGAGCTGTTTTTT.

The chain has TRBV5-1 and TRBJ1-2; TRBD1 matches at 7 bases. CDR1 and CDR2 (germline): SGHRS, YFSETQ. The CDR3 extends over 13 amino acids. Trimming took 4 bases from V and 7 from J; bases not matched to a gene: 7. The CDR3 DNA reads TGCGCCAGCAGCCCTACAGGGGACCGTGGCTACACCTTC. Translating gives CASSPTGDRGYTF.